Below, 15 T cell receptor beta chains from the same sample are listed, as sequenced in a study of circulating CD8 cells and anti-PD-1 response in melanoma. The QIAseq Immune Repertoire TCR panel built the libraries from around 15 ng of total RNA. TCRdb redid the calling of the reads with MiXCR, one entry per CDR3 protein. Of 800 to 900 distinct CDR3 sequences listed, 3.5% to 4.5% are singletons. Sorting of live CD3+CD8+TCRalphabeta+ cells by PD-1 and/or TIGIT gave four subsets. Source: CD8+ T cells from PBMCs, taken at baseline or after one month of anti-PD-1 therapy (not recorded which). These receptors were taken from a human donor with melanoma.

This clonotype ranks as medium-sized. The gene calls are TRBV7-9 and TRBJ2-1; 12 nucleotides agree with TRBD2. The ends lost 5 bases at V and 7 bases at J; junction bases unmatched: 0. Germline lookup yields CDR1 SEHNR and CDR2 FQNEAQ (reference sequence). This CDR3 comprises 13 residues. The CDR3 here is CASSGTSGNEQFF. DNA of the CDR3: TGTGCCAGCAGCGGGACTAGCGGGAATGAGCAGTTCTTC.

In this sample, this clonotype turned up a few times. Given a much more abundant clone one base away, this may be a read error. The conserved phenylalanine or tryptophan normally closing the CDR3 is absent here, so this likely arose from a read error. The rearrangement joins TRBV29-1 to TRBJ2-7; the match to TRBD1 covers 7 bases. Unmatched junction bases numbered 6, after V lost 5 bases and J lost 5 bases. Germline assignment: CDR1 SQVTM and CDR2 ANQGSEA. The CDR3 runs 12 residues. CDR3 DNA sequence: TGCAGCGTTAAATACAGGGGAGACGAGCAGTACATC. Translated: CSVKYRGDEQYI.

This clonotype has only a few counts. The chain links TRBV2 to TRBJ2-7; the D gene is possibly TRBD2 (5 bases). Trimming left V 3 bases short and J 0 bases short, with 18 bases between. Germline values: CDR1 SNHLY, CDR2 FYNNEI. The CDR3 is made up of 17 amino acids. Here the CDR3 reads CASSERSRTPSSYEQYF. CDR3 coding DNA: TGTGCCAGCAGTGAGAGGTCGAGGACTCCGAGCTCCTACGAGCAGTACTTC.

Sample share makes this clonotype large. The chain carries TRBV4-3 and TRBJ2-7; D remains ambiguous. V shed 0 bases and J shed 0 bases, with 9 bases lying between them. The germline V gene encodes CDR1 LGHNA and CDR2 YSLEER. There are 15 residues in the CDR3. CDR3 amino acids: CASSQEPQDSYEQYF. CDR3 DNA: TGCGCCAGCAGCCAAGAACCCCAGGACTCCTACGAGCAGTACTTC.

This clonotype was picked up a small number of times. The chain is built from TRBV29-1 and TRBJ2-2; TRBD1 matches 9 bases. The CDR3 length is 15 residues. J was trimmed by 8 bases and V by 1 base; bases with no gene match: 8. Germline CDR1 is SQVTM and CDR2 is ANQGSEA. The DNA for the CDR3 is TGCAGCGTTGAAGTTCGGGACAGGGAACGGGGGGAGCTGTTTTTT. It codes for CSVEVRDRERGELFF.

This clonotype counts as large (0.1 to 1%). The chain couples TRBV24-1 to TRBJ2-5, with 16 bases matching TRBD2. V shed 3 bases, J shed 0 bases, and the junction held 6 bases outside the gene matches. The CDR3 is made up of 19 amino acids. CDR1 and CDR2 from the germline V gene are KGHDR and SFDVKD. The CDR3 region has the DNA TGTGCCACCAGTGATGCTACCGGGACTAGCGGGAGGGACCAAGAGACCCAGTACTTC. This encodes CATSDATGTSGRDQETQYF.

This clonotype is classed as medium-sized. This chain's CDR3 is CASSLVGRDETQYF. As DNA, the CDR3 is TGTGCCAGCAGCTTAGTGGGCAGGGATGAGACCCAGTACTTC. The rearrangement joins TRBV7-9 to TRBJ2-5, with D possibly being TRBD1 (5 bases). The CDR3 is 14 residues long. Deletions cut 1 base from V and 5 bases from J, with 11 bases between. Germline V gene sequence: CDR1 SEHNR, CDR2 FQNEAQ (reference sequence).

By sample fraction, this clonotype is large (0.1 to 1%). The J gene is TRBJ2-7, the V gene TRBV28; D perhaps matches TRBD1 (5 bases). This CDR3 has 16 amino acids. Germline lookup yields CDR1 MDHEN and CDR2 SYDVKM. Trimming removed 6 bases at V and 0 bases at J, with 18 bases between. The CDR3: CASRGPQVPNSYEQYF. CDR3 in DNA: TGTGCCAGCAGGGGTCCACAGGTCCCCAACTCCTACGAGCAGTACTTC.

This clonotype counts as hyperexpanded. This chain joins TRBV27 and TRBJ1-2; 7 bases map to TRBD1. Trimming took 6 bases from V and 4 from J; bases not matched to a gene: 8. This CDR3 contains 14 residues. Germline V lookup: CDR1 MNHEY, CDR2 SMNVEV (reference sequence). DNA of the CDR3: TGTGCCAGCAGGGAACAGGGGAACCTCTATGGCTACACCTTC. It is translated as CASREQGNLYGYTF.

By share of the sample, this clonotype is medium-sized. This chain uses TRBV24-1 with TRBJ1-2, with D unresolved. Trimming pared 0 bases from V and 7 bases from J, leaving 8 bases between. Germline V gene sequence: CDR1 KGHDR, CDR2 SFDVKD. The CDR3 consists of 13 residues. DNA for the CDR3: TGTGCCACCAGTGATTTGTCCGATTCTGGCTACACCTTC. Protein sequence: CATSDLSDSGYTF.

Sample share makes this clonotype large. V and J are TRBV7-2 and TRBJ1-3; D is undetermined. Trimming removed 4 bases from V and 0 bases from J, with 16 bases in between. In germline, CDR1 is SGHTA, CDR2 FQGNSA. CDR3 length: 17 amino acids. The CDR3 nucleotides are TGTGCCAGCAGCTCCACCCTCGGACGGCCCTCTGGAAACACCATATATTTT. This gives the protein CASSSTLGRPSGNTIYF.

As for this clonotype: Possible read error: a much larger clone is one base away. CDR3: CASSPSAYERYF. CDR3 coding DNA: TGTGCCAGCAGTCCCTCGGCTTACGAGCGGTACTTC. The chain carries TRBV27 and TRBJ2-7; no firm D call. This CDR3 region has 12 residues. Germline V gene data show CDR1 as MNHEY and CDR2 as SMNVEV (reference sequence).

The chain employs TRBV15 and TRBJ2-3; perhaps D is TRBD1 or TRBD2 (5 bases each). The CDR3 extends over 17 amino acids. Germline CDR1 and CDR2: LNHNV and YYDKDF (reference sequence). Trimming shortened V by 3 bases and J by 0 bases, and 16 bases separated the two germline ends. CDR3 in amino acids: CATSSFPRESSTDTQYF. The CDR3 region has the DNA TGTGCCACCAGCAGTTTCCCCAGGGAGAGTAGCACAGATACGCAGTATTTT. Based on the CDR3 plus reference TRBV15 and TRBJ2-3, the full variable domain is DAMVIQNPRYQVTQFGKPVTLSCSQTLNHNVMYWYQQKSSQAPKLLFHYYDKDFNNEADTPDNFQSRRPNTSFCFLDIRSPGLGDTAMYLCATSSFPRESSTDTQYFGPGTRLTVL.

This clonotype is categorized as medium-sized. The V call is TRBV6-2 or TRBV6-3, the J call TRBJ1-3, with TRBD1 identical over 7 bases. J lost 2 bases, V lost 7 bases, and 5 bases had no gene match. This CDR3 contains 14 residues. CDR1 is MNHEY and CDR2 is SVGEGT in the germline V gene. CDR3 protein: CASTPDRPGNTIYF. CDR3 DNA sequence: TGTGCCAGCACTCCGGACAGGCCTGGAAACACCATATATTTT.

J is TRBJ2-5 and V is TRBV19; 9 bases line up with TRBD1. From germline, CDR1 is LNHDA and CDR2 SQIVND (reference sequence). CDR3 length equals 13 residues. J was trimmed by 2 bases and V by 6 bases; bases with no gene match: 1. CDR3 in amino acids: CASRGQGQETQYF. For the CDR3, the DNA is TGTGCCAGTAGAGGACAGGGGCAAGAGACCCAGTACTTC.